The 24 T cell receptor beta chains reported below all come from one sample, sequenced in a study of T-cell memory formation after mild COVID-19 (dated by TCRdb to the early 2020s). Libraries came from 5' RACE. The instrument was an Illumina NovaSeq 6000. TCRdb trimmed the raw reads at Q25, called clones with MiXCR and kept productive beta chains. Entries that share a CDR3 protein sequence are merged under the most common genes and DNA. The sample includes under 200,000 distinct CDR3 sequences, with about 9.9% observed a single time. Less than 4% of the sample lies in the top ten. Sample: PBMCs or a T cell subset sorted from them (not recorded which). Source of these receptors: a man younger than 35 who had mild COVID-19 (a few samples of this study predate the infection). The sample titles of this study are shuffled in the database, so cell type and time point are left out; the donor was told from shared clones.

The chain carries TRBV5-6 and TRBJ2-5; 12 nucleotides align to TRBD2. This CDR3 is 20 amino acids long. J was trimmed by 0 bases and V by 0 bases; bases with no gene match: 12. Per the germline V gene, CDR1 is SGHDT and CDR2 is YYEEEE. CDR3 nucleotides: TGTGCCAGCAGCTTGGTAGGGGTGCGACTAGCGGGGGACTACCAAGAGACCCAGTACTTC. Protein product: CASSLVGVRLAGDYQETQYF.

CDR3 protein: CASSSRVTDTQYF. CDR3 DNA sequence: TGTGCCAGCAGCTCGCGGGTGACAGATACGCAGTATTTT. The chain has TRBV7-2 and TRBJ2-3; maybe TRBD2 (5 bases). This CDR3 spans 13 amino acids. V lost 4 bases to trimming and J lost 3 bases, with 8 bases between them. Germline CDR1 and CDR2: SGHTA and FQGNSA.

This clonotype was recorded at least ten times. The chain employs TRBV5-4 and TRBJ2-1; no reliable D call. CDR3 length: 13 amino acids. The V end lost 5 bases, the J end lost 5 bases, and 11 bases lay between the germline ends. Germline V lookup: CDR1 SGHNT, CDR2 YYREEE (reference sequence). The CDR3 spells CASRLRVDNEQFF. CDR3 sequence (DNA): TGTGCCAGCAGGCTCCGAGTCGACAATGAGCAGTTCTTC.

A word on this clonotype: A much larger clonotype is one base distant, so this may be a read error. The chain combines TRBV7-2 with TRBJ2-5, with D hard to call. Germline V CDR1 and CDR2: SGHTA, FQGNSA. There are 13 residues in the CDR3. CDR3 loop: CASSPTTLEPQYF. CDR3 DNA: TGTGCCAGCAGTCCTACCACCTTAGAGCCCCAGTACTTC.

This sequence joins TRBV5-1 and TRBJ2-3, with D tentatively TRBD2 (7 bases). The CDR3 totals 17 residues. Trimming stripped 4 bases from V and 2 bases from J, with 20 bases between. The germline V gene encodes CDR1 SGHRS and CDR2 YFSETQ. The CDR3 reads CASSPQGRAGATDTQYF. DNA of the CDR3: TGCGCCAGCAGCCCCCAAGGCAGGGCGGGGGCCACAGATACGCAGTATTTT.

The genes are TRBV20-1 and TRBJ1-2, with D hard to call. Germline-derived CDR1 and CDR2 are DFQATT and SNEGSKA (reference sequence). The CDR3 length is 14 residues. V gave up 0 bases and J gave up 0 bases, with 8 bases separating them. The CDR3 loop reads CSARDHSANYGYTF. The CDR3 coding sequence is TGCAGTGCTAGAGACCACTCGGCTAACTATGGCTACACCTTC.

This rearrangement joins TRBV2 to TRBJ1-1; D remains ambiguous. V dropped 4 bases and J dropped 0 bases, with 15 bases sitting between them. Looked up from germline, CDR1 is SNHLY and CDR2 is FYNNEI. CDR3 length: 16 residues. The chain's CDR3 is CASSARGPGMNTEAFF. DNA for the CDR3: TGTGCCAGCAGTGCGCGTGGACCCGGTATGAACACTGAAGCTTTCTTT.

This clonotype was seen at least ten times. The V call is TRBV9, the J call TRBJ1-1; no definite D call. CDR3 length: 13 amino acids. Trimming removed 0 bases from V and 3 bases from J, with 6 bases in between. CDR1 SGDLS and CDR2 YYNGEE come from the germline V gene. This CDR3 is CASSVDSYTEAFF. The CDR3 nucleotides read TGTGCCAGCAGCGTAGACAGCTACACTGAAGCTTTCTTT.

V gene TRBV4-1 combines with J gene TRBJ2-5; possibly TRBD1 or TRBD2 for D (5 bases each). The CDR3 is 17 amino acids. CDR1 and CDR2 (germline): MGHRA, YSYEKL. V was clipped by 2 bases and J by 5 bases, with 21 bases between them. In nucleotides, the CDR3 is TGCGCCAGCAGCCAATTTCCAGCCGGGACGTCGTTCGAGACCCAGTACTTC. Residues: CASSQFPAGTSFETQYF.

CDR3 amino acids: CASSHARDGYTF. Here the CDR3 DNA reads TGTGCCAGCAGCCATGCTCGAGATGGCTACACCTTC. The chain links TRBV3-1 to TRBJ1-2; D is ambiguous. The germline V gene has CDR1 LGHDT and CDR2 YNNKEL (reference sequence). V shed 3 bases and J shed 6 bases, with 8 bases lying between them. The CDR3 is made up of 12 amino acids.

The chain carries TRBV5-1 and TRBJ1-1; no reliable D call. Germline lookup yields CDR1 SGHRS and CDR2 YFSETQ. This CDR3 has 13 amino acids. V was cut by 7 bases and J by 1 base, with 11 bases left in between. The CDR3 DNA is TGCGCCAGCCGTGACGGCGGGAACACTGAAGCTTTCTTT. Its protein is CASRDGGNTEAFF.

This sequence joins TRBV6-2 or TRBV6-3 and TRBJ2-3, with TRBD2 matching 12 bases. CDR1 is MNHEY, CDR2 SVGEGT, per germline. This CDR3 has 17 residues. The V gene end was trimmed by 6 bases and the J gene end by 4 bases; junction bases not matched to a gene: 11. CDR3 protein: CASSLSSGGALPDTQYF. The CDR3, as DNA: TGTGCCAGCAGCCTTTCTAGCGGGGGGGCCTTGCCAGATACGCAGTATTTT.

This rearrangement joins TRBV7-3 to TRBJ2-1; TRBD2 matches at 12 bases. V shed 5 bases and J 1 base; nucleotides not matched to a gene: 6. This CDR3 is built from 17 residues. Per germline, CDR1 SGHTA and CDR2 FQGTGA. The CDR3 nucleotides are TGTGCCAGCAGCCTGACTAGCGGGGGTGATTCCTACAATGAGCAGTTCTTC. It yields the protein CASSLTSGGDSYNEQFF.

This clonotype appeared a few times. The V gene is TRBV6-5, the J gene TRBJ1-1; D gene unclear. The CDR3 loop spans 13 amino acids. From germline, CDR1 is MNHEY and CDR2 SVGAGI. The germline V and J ends were trimmed by 6 bases and 6 bases, with 14 bases remaining between them. CDR3 in DNA: TGTGCCAGCAGAGAAGGGCCTGGCCCTGAAGCTTTCTTT. This sequence encodes CASREGPGPEAFF.

This clonotype has just a few counts. Here the CDR3 DNA reads TGTGCCAGCAGCTTAAGCGGGGGGGCCGCAGAGACCCAGTACTTC. Protein product: CASSLSGGAAETQYF. The chain has TRBV7-3 and TRBJ2-5; TRBD2 agrees at 9 bases. The germline CDR1 and CDR2 sequences are SGHTA and FQGTGA. The CDR3 length is 15 residues. Trimming at V came to 1 base and at J to 4 bases, leaving 4 bases not matched to a gene.

The chain combines TRBV18 with TRBJ2-5; tentatively, D is TRBD2 (5 bases). CDR1 is KGHSH and CDR2 is LQKENI in the germline V gene. V was shortened by 3 bases and J by 4 bases, with 9 bases between the two germline ends. The CDR3 is 13 amino acids. DNA of the CDR3: TGTGCCAGCTCACCCCTCGCGGGAGAGACCCAGTACTTC. Its protein product is CASSPLAGETQYF.

The chain joins TRBV5-4 to TRBJ2-1, with 16 nucleotides matching TRBD2. CDR3 length equals 16 residues. V dropped 5 bases and J dropped 10; count of bases not matched to a gene: 9. Germline V gene lookup returns CDR1 SGHNT and CDR2 YYREEE (reference sequence). CDR3 protein: CASRPGLAGGPREQFF. CDR3 sequence (DNA): TGTGCCAGCAGACCGGGACTAGCGGGGGGGCCCCGGGAGCAGTTCTTC.

This clonotype was detected only a few times. One end of the junction fails to match germline, which may point to a read error. This chain uses TRBV2 with TRBJ2-5; D is unresolved. Germline CDR1 SNHLY, CDR2 FYNNEI. CDR3 size: 9 residues. CDR3 sequence: CASSEAGKF. The DNA for the CDR3 is TGTGCCAGCAGTGAAGCAGGGAAGTTC.

This clonotype has more than one count but fewer than ten. CDR3 coding DNA: TGTGCCAGCAGCAATACAGGGGGCAATCAGCCCCAGCATTTT. It specifies CASSNTGGNQPQHF. V is TRBV3-1 and J is TRBJ1-5; TRBD1 matches at 7 bases. CDR3 length equals 14 residues. V shed 5 bases and J 2 bases; nucleotides not matched to a gene: 3. Germline CDR1 is LGHDT and CDR2 is YNNKEL (reference sequence).

The rearrangement links TRBV5-1 to TRBJ2-6; no reliable D call. Between the trimmed V and J ends, which lost 3 bases and 0 bases, there was a span of 10 bases. The germline gives CDR1 SGHRS, CDR2 YFSETQ. The CDR3 spans 16 residues. CDR3 coding DNA: TGCGCCAGCAGCTCAACAGTAGCCTCTGGGGCCAACGTCCTGACTTTC. It codes for CASSSTVASGANVLTF.

This clonotype showed up many times. J is TRBJ2-5 and V is TRBV20-1; D perhaps matches TRBD2 (5 bases). The V gene's germline CDR1 is DFQATT and CDR2 SNEGSKA (reference sequence). CDR3 length: 15 residues. V lost 2 bases, J lost 7 bases, and 20 bases lay in between. CDR3 region: CSARSPSSRSGTQYF. For the CDR3, the DNA is TGCAGTGCTAGATCTCCTAGCTCTCGATCTGGGACCCAGTACTTC.

This clonotype was seen a handful of times. The rearrangement links TRBV5-1 to TRBJ2-5; the match to TRBD2 covers 12 bases. The germline V gene has CDR1 SGHRS and CDR2 YFSETQ. Unmatched junction bases numbered 2, after V lost 0 bases and J lost 2 bases. CDR3 length: 16 amino acids. CDR3 bases: TGCGCCAGCAGCTTGGGGGGGACTAGCGGGCAAGAGACCCAGTACTTC. It encodes CASSLGGTSGQETQYF.

The sample holds many counts of this clonotype. V and J are TRBV5-1 and TRBJ1-6; 10 bases fit TRBD1. Germline V lookup: CDR1 SGHRS, CDR2 YFSETQ. The CDR3 spans 15 residues. V lost 4 bases to trimming and J lost 10 bases; unmatched junction nucleotides: 8. The chain's CDR3 is CASSRQGQGDSPLHF. The CDR3 nucleotides read TGCGCCAGCAGCCGACAAGGACAGGGGGACTCACCCCTCCACTTT.

This chain uses TRBV11-2 with TRBJ2-1, with D possibly called TRBD1 or TRBD2 (7 bases each). The germline V and J ends were trimmed by 2 bases and 3 bases, with 11 bases remaining between them. CDR1 and CDR2 (germline): SGHAT, FQNNGV. The CDR3 sequence is 15 residues long. CDR3 coding DNA: TGTGCCAGCAGCTTACCAGGGGGGGTCTACAATGAGCAGTTCTTC. As protein: CASSLPGGVYNEQFF.